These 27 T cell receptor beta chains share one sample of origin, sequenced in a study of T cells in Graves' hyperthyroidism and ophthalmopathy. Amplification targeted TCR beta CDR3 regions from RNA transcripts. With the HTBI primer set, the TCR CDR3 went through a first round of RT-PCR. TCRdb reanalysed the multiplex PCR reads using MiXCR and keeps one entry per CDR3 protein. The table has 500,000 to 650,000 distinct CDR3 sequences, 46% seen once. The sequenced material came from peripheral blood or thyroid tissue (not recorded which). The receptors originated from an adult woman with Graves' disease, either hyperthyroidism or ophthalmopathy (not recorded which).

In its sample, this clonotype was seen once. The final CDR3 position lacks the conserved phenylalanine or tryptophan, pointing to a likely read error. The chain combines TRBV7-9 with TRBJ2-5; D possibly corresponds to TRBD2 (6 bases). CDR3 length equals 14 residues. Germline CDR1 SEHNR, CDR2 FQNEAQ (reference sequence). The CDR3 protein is CASSFGTSEEAQYL. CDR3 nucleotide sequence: TGCGCCAGCAGCTTCGGGACTTCTGAAGAGGCCCAGTACCTC.

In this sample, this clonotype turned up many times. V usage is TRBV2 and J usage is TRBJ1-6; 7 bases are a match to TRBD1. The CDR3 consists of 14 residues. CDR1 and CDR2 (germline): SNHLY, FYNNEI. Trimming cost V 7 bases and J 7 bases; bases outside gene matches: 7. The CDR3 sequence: CASTGFRGNSPLHF. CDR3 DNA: TGTGCCAGCACGGGATTCAGGGGGAATTCACCCCTCCACTTT.

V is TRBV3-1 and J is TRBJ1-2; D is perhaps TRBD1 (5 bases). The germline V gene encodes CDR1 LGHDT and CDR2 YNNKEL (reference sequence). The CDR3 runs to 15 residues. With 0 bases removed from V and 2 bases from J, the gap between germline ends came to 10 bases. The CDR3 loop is CASSQDDSPNYGYTF. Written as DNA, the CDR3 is TGTGCCAGCAGCCAAGATGACAGTCCAAACTATGGCTACACCTTC. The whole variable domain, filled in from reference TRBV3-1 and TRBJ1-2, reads DTAVSQTPKYLVTQMGNDKSIKCEQNLGHDTMYWYKQDSKKFLKIMFSYNNKELIINETVPNRFSPKSPDKAHLNLHINSLELGDSAVYFCASSQDDSPNYGYTFGSGTRLTVV.

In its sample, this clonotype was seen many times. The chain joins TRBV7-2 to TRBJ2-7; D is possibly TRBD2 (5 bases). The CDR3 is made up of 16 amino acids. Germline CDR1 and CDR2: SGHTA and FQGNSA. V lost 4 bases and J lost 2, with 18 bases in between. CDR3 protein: CASSWVAALGAYEQYF. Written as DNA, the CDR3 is TGTGCCAGCAGCTGGGTGGCTGCCCTGGGAGCCTACGAGCAGTACTTC. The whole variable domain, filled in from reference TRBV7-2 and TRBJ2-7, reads GAGVSQSPSNKVTEKGKDVELRCDPISGHTALYWYRQSLGQGLEFLIYFQGNSAPDKSGLPSDRFSAERTGGSVSTLTIQRTQQEDSAVYLCASSWVAALGAYEQYFGPGTRLTVT.

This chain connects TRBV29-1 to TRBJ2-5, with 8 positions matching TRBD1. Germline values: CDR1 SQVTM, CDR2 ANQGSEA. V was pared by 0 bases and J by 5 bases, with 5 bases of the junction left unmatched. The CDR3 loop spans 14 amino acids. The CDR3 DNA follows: TGCAGCGTTGAAGAGGGACAGGTCATGGAGACCCAGTACTTC. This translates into CSVEEGQVMETQYF.

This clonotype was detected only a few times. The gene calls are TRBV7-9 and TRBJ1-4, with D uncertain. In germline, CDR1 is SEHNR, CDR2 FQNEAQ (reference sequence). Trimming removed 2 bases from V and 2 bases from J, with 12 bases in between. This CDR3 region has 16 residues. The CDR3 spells CASSLSRLNTNEKLFF. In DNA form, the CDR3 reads TGTGCCAGCAGCTTATCCCGACTTAATACTAATGAAAAACTGTTTTTT.

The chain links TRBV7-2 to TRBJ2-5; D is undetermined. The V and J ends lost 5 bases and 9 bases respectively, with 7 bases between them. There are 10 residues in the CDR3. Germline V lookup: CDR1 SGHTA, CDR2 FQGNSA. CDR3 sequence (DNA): TGTGCCAGCAGCCAAGATCCCCAGTACTTC. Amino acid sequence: CASSQDPQYF.

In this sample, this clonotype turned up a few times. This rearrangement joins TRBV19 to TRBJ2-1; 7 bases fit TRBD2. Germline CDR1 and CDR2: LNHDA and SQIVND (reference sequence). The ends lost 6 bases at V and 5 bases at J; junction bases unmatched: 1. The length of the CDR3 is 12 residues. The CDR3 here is CASSGRHNEQFF. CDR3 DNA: TGTGCCAGTAGCGGGAGGCACAATGAGCAGTTCTTC.

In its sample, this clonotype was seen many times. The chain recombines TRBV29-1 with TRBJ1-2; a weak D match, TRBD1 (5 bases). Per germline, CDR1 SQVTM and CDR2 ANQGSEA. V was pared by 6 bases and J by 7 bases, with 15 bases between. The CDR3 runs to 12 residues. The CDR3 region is CSVRDGGTGYTF. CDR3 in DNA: TGCAGCGTGCGGGACGGCGGAACTGGCTACACCTTC.

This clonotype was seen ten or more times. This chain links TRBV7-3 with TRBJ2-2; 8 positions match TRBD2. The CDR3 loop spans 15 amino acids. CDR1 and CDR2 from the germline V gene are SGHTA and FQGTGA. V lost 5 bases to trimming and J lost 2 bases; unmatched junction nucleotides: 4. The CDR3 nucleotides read TGTGCCAGCAGCCCGACTAGCGCTAACACCGGGGAGCTGTTTTTT. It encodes CASSPTSANTGELFF.

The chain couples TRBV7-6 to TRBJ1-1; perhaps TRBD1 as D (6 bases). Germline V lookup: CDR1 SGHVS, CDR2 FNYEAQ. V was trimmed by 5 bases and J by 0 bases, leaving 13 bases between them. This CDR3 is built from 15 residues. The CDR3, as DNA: TGTGCCAGCAGCCGGAACAGGGAGATGAACACTGAAGCTTTCTTT. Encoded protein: CASSRNREMNTEAFF.

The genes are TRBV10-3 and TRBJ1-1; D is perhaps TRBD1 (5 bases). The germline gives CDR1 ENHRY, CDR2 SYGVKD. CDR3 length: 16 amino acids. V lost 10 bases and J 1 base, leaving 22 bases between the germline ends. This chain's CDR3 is CATDQGEGLRNTEAFF. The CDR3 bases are TGTGCCACCGATCAAGGGGAAGGGCTTCGGAACACTGAAGCTTTCTTT.

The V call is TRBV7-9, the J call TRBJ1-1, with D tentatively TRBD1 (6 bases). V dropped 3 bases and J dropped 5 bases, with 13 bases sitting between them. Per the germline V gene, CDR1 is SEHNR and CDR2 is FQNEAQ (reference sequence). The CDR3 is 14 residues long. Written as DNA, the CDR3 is TGTGCCAGCAGCTTGGCTGGGGGCGCGACTGAAGCTTTCTTT. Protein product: CASSLAGGATEAFF.

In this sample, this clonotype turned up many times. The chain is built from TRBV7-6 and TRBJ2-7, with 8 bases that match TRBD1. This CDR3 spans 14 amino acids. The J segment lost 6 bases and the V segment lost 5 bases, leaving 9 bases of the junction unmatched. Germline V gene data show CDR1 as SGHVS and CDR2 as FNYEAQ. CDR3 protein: CASSLGQVLGEQYF. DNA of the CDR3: TGTGCCAGCAGCCTGGGACAGGTGCTGGGCGAGCAGTACTTC.

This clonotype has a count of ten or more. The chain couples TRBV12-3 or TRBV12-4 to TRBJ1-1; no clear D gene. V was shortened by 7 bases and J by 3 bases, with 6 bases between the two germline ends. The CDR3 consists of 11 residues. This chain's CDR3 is CASTRYTEAFF. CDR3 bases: TGTGCCAGCACCAGGTACACTGAAGCTTTCTTT.

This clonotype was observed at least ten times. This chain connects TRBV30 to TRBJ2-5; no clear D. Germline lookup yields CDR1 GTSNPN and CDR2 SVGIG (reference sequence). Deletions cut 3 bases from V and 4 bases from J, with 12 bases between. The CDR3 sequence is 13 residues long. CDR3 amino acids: CAWRGLPGETQYF. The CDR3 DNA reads TGTGCCTGGAGAGGGCTGCCCGGAGAGACCCAGTACTTC.

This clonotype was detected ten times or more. The CDR3 region is CATSDSRETQYF. DNA for the CDR3: TGTGCCACCAGTGATTCCAGGGAGACCCAGTACTTC. The chain carries TRBV24-1 and TRBJ2-5; D remains unclear. Germline loops: CDR1 KGHDR, CDR2 SFDVKD. Trimming shortened V by 2 bases and J by 5 bases, and 5 bases separated the two germline ends. The CDR3 has 12 residues.

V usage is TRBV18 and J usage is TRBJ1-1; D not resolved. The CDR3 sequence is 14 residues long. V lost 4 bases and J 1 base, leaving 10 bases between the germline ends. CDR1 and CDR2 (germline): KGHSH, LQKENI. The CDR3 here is CASSRLSGNTEAFF. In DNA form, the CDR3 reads TGTGCCAGCTCACGGTTGAGCGGGAACACTGAAGCTTTCTTT.

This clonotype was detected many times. CDR3 DNA: TGTGCCAGCAAGAGGGAAGGGGGCCTTGAAGCTTTCTTT. It specifies CASKREGGLEAFF. The V and J genes are TRBV2 and TRBJ1-1, with 7 nucleotides matching TRBD1. J lost 7 bases, V lost 7 bases, and 9 bases had no gene match. The CDR3 runs to 13 residues. Germline V lookup: CDR1 SNHLY, CDR2 FYNNEI.

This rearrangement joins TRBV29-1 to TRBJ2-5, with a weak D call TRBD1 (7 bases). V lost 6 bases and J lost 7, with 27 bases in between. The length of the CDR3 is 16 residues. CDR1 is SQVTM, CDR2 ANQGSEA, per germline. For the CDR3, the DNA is TGCAGCGTGGGGGGTCCTACAGGGGATAAGAGTGGGACCCAGTACTTC. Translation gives CSVGGPTGDKSGTQYF.

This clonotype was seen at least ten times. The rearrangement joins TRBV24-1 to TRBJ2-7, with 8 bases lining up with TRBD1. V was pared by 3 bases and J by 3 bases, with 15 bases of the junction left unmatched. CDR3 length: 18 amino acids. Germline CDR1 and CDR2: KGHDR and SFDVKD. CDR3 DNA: TGTGCCACCAGTGATCACACTCACTGGACAGGGAATGACTACGAGCAGTACTTC. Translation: CATSDHTHWTGNDYEQYF.

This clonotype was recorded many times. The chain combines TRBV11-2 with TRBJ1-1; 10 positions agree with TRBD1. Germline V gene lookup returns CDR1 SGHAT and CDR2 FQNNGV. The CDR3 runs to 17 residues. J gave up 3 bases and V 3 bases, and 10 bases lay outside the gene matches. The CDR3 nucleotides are TGTGCCAGCAGCTTGAGCGGGACAGGGGCCCCGCACACTGAAGCTTTCTTT. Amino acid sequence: CASSLSGTGAPHTEAFF.

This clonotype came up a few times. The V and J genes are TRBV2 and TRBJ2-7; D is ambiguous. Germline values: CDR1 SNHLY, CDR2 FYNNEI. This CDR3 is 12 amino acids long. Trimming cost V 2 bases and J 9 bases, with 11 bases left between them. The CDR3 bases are TGTGCCAGCAGTGAAAGGTCGCCGGGGCAGTACTTC. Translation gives CASSERSPGQYF.

CDR3 amino acids: CASSLALATQYF. The CDR3 DNA reads TGTGCCAGCAGCTTAGCACTAGCGACCCAGTACTTC. V usage is TRBV7-6 and J usage is TRBJ2-5, with D maybe TRBD2 (6 bases). The germline CDR1 and CDR2 sequences are SGHVS and FNYEAQ. V dropped 0 bases and J dropped 7 bases, with 6 bases sitting between them. The CDR3 loop spans 12 amino acids.

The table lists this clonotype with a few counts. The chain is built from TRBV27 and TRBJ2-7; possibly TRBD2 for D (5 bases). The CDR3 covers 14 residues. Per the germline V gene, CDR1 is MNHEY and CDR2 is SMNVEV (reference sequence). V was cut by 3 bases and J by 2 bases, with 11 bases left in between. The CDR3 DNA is TGTGCCAGCAGTTTCTCCGGGATAACCTACGAGCAGTACTTC. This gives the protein CASSFSGITYEQYF.

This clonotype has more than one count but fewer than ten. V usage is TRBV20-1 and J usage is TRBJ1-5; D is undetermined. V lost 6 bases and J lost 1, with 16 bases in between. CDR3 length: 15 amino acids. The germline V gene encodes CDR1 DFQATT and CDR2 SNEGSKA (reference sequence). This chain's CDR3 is CSARSGVRSNQPQHF. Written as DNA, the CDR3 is TGCAGTGCGAGAAGCGGGGTAAGGAGCAATCAGCCCCAGCATTTT.

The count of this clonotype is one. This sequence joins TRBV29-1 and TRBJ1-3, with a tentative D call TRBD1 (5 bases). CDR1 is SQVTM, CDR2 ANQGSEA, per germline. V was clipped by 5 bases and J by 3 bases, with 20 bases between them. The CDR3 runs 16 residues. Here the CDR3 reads CSVRAGILSGGNTIYF. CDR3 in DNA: TGCAGCGTTCGGGCAGGGATTCTCTCGGGTGGAAACACCATATATTTT.